A single sample is the source of the 19 T cell receptor beta chains below, sequenced in a study of T cell responses to AZD1222 COVID-19 vaccine. Produced via immunoSEQ multiplex PCR; TCRdb's table is partial and in-frame only. The data hold tens of thousands of clones, with over 60% observed a single time. The material was peripheral blood, obtained on day 0 of AZD1222 vaccination. The receptors derive from an adult in good health.

The chain recombines TRBV3-1 (or the pseudogene TRBV3-2) with TRBJ2-1; D could derive from TRBD1 or TRBD2 (5 bases each). The CDR3 contains 15 residues. Germline V gene lookup returns CDR1 LGHDT and CDR2 YNNKEL (reference sequence). The V end was cut by 0 bases, the J end by 9 bases, with 15 bases between. In DNA, the CDR3 is TGTGCCAGCAGCCAAGAGTTTGGGTACGGGGCTGAGCAGTTCTTC. The encoded protein is CASSQEFGYGAEQFF.

This rearrangement joins TRBV7-9 to TRBJ1-3; 8 positions agree with TRBD1. The V and J ends lost 4 bases and 3 bases, in that order; junction bases with no gene match: 8. CDR1 is SEHNR, CDR2 FQNEAQ, per germline (reference sequence). The CDR3 is 16 residues long. CDR3 residues: CASSSTGTGVGNTIYF. Written as DNA, the CDR3 is TGTGCCAGCAGCTCGACCGGGACAGGCGTTGGAAACACCATATATTTT.

V gene TRBV5-4 combines with J gene TRBJ2-5, with 11 bases aligning to TRBD2. V lost 4 bases, J lost 5 bases, and 13 bases stayed unmatched. This CDR3 is built from 17 residues. Germline V gene data show CDR1 as SGHNT and CDR2 as YYREEE (reference sequence). The CDR3 sequence is CASSRRLAGSAGETQYF. The CDR3 coding sequence is TGTGCCAGCAGCCGCAGACTAGCGGGGTCCGCTGGGGAGACCCAGTACTTC. The whole variable domain, remainder taken from reference TRBV5-4 and TRBJ2-5, is ETGVTQSPTHLIKTRGQQVTLRCSSQSGHNTVSWYQQALGQGPQFIFQYYREEENGRGNFPPRFSGLQFPNYSSELNVNALELDDSALYLCASSRRLAGSAGETQYFGPGTRLLVL.

The chain recombines TRBV18 with TRBJ2-3, with TRBD2 as a possible D gene (7 bases). Deletions cut 2 bases from V and 6 bases from J, with 9 bases between. This CDR3 is built from 13 residues. In germline, CDR1 is KGHSH, CDR2 LQKENI. The CDR3 region is CASSPGGADTQYF. The CDR3 nucleotides are TGTGCCAGCTCACCAGGGGGGGCGGATACGCAGTATTTT. The full variable domain, its missing parts supplied by reference TRBV18 and TRBJ2-3, is NAGVMQNPRHLVRRRGQEARLRCSPMKGHSHVYWYRQLPEEGLKFMVYLQKENIIDESGMPKERFSAEFPKEGPSILRIQQVVRGDSAAYFCASSPGGADTQYFGPGTRLTVL.

The J gene is TRBJ2-2, the V gene TRBV5-1, with 9 nucleotides matching TRBD2. This CDR3 has 16 amino acids. CDR1 is SGHRS and CDR2 is YFSETQ in the germline V gene. V lost 0 bases, J lost 4 bases, and 4 bases stayed unmatched. This CDR3 reads CASSLASSGITGELFF. The CDR3 coding sequence is TGCGCCAGCAGCTTGGCTTCTAGCGGGATCACCGGGGAGCTGTTTTTT.

The V call is TRBV3-1 (or the pseudogene TRBV3-2), the J call TRBJ1-6; no clear D gene. The CDR3 runs to 13 residues. CDR1 is LGHDT and CDR2 is YNNKEL in the germline V gene (reference sequence). V lost 6 bases to trimming and J lost 7 bases, with 10 bases between them. The CDR3 spells CASSSTPNSPLHF. The CDR3 DNA is TGTGCCAGCAGTTCGACACCAAATTCACCCCTCCACTTT.

The rearrangement uses TRBV28 and TRBJ2-1; 10 nucleotides match TRBD1. This CDR3 is 17 amino acids long. Germline CDR1 MDHEN, CDR2 SYDVKM. The ends lost 2 bases at V and 7 bases at J; junction bases unmatched: 11. The CDR3 DNA sequence: TGTGCCAGCAGTTTAATGGGGACAGGGGTCTTTGGGAATGAGCAGTTCTTC. Amino acids: CASSLMGTGVFGNEQFF.

The genes are TRBV5-1 and TRBJ2-1, with D possibly being TRBD1 or TRBD2 (5 bases each). V lost 4 bases, J lost 5 bases, and 16 bases lay in between. Germline V gene sequence: CDR1 SGHRS, CDR2 YFSETQ. CDR3 length: 15 amino acids. For the CDR3, the DNA is TGCGCCAGCAGCCCCGGGCAGGGACCTCACAATGAGCAGTTCTTC. This translates into CASSPGQGPHNEQFF.

The rearrangement joins TRBV2 to TRBJ2-5; D not certain. V dropped 1 base and J dropped 5 bases, with 11 bases sitting between them. The CDR3 covers 14 residues. The germline CDR1 and CDR2 sequences are SNHLY and FYNNEI. The CDR3 region is CASSEVSSWETQYF. CDR3 bases: TGTGCCAGCAGTGAAGTCTCGAGTTGGGAGACCCAGTACTTC.

J is TRBJ1-4 and V is TRBV5-1; D ambiguous. V lost 2 bases and J 5 bases, leaving 7 bases between the germline ends. CDR3 length: 13 amino acids. Germline V gives CDR1 SGHRS, CDR2 YFSETQ. The CDR3: CASSFPGNEKLFF. CDR3 bases: TGCGCCAGCAGCTTCCCTGGAAATGAAAAACTGTTTTTT.

This clone was found a few times. The chain uses TRBV28 and TRBJ1-1, with D perhaps TRBD1 (5 bases). V lost 5 bases to trimming and J lost 1 base, with 14 bases between them. The CDR3 runs to 15 residues. Germline V gene data show CDR1 as MDHEN and CDR2 as SYDVKM. CDR3 protein: CASSPFGGGNTEAFF. CDR3 bases: TGTGCCAGCAGTCCCTTTGGGGGGGGGAACACTGAAGCTTTCTTT.

This sequence joins TRBV28 and TRBJ2-7; 8 nucleotides agree with TRBD1. V shed 2 bases and J 6 bases; nucleotides not matched to a gene: 9. The CDR3 is made up of 15 amino acids. CDR1 is MDHEN and CDR2 is SYDVKM in the germline V gene. The CDR3 loop is CASSLPGTGWSEQYF. The CDR3 bases are TGTGCCAGCAGTTTACCGGGGACAGGTTGGAGCGAGCAGTACTTC.

V is TRBV28 and J is TRBJ2-3, with TRBD1 matching over 9 bases. The CDR3 is made up of 15 amino acids. The ends lost 4 bases at V and 4 bases at J; junction bases unmatched: 6. CDR1 and CDR2 from the germline V gene are MDHEN and SYDVKM. Here the CDR3 reads CASSSGQGDADTQYF. For the CDR3, the DNA is TGTGCCAGCAGTTCGGGACAGGGCGACGCAGATACGCAGTATTTT.

The V gene is TRBV24-1, the J gene TRBJ1-2, with D unclear. The V gene's germline CDR1 is KGHDR and CDR2 SFDVKD. V gave up 4 bases and J gave up 0 bases, with 11 bases separating them. The CDR3 length is 15 residues. The CDR3 DNA reads TGTGCCACCAGTGACCCCCGCGGGGCTAACTATGGCTACACCTTC. Translated, it gives CATSDPRGANYGYTF.

The chain has TRBV2 and TRBJ2-5, with a tentative D call TRBD1 (5 bases). The CDR3 loop spans 13 amino acids. The germline gives CDR1 SNHLY, CDR2 FYNNEI. Trimming removed 4 bases from V and 1 base from J, with 7 bases in between. CDR3 DNA sequence: TGTGCCAGCAGTGTGGGGCCCCAAGAGACCCAGTACTTC. Its protein is CASSVGPQETQYF.

The chain has TRBV7-9 and TRBJ1-5, with D unresolved. CDR3 length: 14 residues. Trimming pared 0 bases from V and 3 bases from J, leaving 6 bases between. The germline V gene has CDR1 SEHNR and CDR2 FQNEAQ (reference sequence). The CDR3 coding sequence is TGTGCCAGCAGCTTAGCGGGAGACAATCAGCCCCAGCATTTT. This encodes CASSLAGDNQPQHF.

The chain employs TRBV19 and TRBJ2-3; D possibly corresponds to TRBD1 (5 bases). V dropped 5 bases and J dropped 2 bases, with 14 bases sitting between them. This CDR3 region has 15 residues. Germline V CDR1 and CDR2: LNHDA, SQIVND (reference sequence). The CDR3 DNA reads as TGTGCCAGTAGTCCAGGGTATGGGAACACAGATACGCAGTATTTT. Its protein is CASSPGYGNTDTQYF.

This chain uses TRBV5-6 with TRBJ2-2; D unresolved. Germline V gene data show CDR1 as SGHDT and CDR2 as YYEEEE. V dropped 6 bases and J dropped 1 base, with 13 bases sitting between them. The CDR3 covers 15 residues. This CDR3 is CASTFPPGNTGELFF. The DNA of the CDR3 is TGTGCCAGCACCTTCCCCCCCGGGAACACCGGGGAGCTGTTTTTT. The full variable domain, rest sourced from reference TRBV5-6 and TRBJ2-2, is DAGVTQSPTHLIKTRGQQVTLRCSPKSGHDTVSWYQQALGQGPQFIFQYYEEEERQRGNFPDRFSGHQFPNYSSELNVNALLLGDSALYLCASTFPPGNTGELFFGEGSRLTVL.

Only one count was recorded for this clone. V and J are TRBV28 and TRBJ2-5, with 9 bases identical to TRBD1. CDR1 and CDR2 from the germline V gene are MDHEN and SYDVKM. The CDR3 sequence is 14 residues long. Trimming removed 2 bases from V and 4 bases from J; junction bases left unmatched: 2. The CDR3 loop is CASSLTGGVETQYF. The CDR3 DNA follows: TGTGCCAGCAGTTTAACAGGGGGCGTAGAGACCCAGTACTTC.